Below, 13 T cell receptor beta chains from the same sample are listed, as sequenced in a study of shared T cell receptors in the human thymus (dated by TCRdb to the early 2020s). The library was produced with the immunoSEQ multiplex PCR assay. Sourced from immuneACCESS, this table was stored by TCRdb with only in-frame sequences that have V and J called. A share of the clones is absent; for the studies checked, an unresolved V gene accounts for under half, and the remainder has no known explanation. The sample yields some 660,000 clones; more than 70% were counted once. The ten largest account for more than 0.009% of the sample. These data also featured in a second study, about human thymus T cells.

Sequencing input: thymocytes. The receptors stem from a boy under two years old with a congenital heart defect. Donor details come from another sample of the same person, matched by shared clones.

V usage is TRBV13 and J usage is TRBJ2-3, with no clear D. CDR1 and CDR2 from the germline V gene are PRHDT and FYEKMQ (reference sequence). The ends were cut back, 0 bases at V and 4 bases at J, with 26 bases in the middle. The CDR3 loop spans 20 amino acids. CDR3 region: CASSLGFRPRKGSAADTQYF. CDR3 nucleotides: TGTGCCAGCAGCTTAGGCTTTCGTCCCCGGAAAGGCTCGGCGGCAGATACGCAGTATTTT.

The J gene is TRBJ1-5, the V gene TRBV10-3; D remains ambiguous. The CDR3 extends over 13 amino acids. Germline V CDR1 and CDR2: ENHRY, SYGVKD. V lost 5 bases and J lost 5, with 10 bases in between. As DNA, the CDR3 is TGTGCCATCAGTCCGGTTTTGTATCAGCCCCAGCATTTT. Its translation: CAISPVLYQPQHF.

This clone came up a few times. The chain has TRBV6-5 and TRBJ2-1; 9 bases fit TRBD1. V dropped 8 bases and J dropped 7; count of bases not matched to a gene: 6. This CDR3 region has 13 residues. Germline values: CDR1 MNHEY, CDR2 SVGAGI. CDR3 region: CASRGTGINEQFF. In DNA form, the CDR3 reads TGTGCCAGCCGCGGGACAGGGATAAATGAGCAGTTCTTC.

The rearrangement uses TRBV5-4 and TRBJ2-7; D may be TRBD2 (7 bases). V was cut by 4 bases and J by 3 bases, with 23 bases left in between. The germline V gene has CDR1 SGHNT and CDR2 YYREEE (reference sequence). This CDR3 is 17 amino acids long. In nucleotides, the CDR3 is TGTGCCAGCAGCGTCCTCCTTTCGCCGGGGGGCTTCTACGAGCAGTACTTC. Amino acid sequence: CASSVLLSPGGFYEQYF.

CDR3 residues: CASQGDRAPFNQPQHF. The DNA for the CDR3 is TGTGCCAGCCAGGGGGACAGGGCCCCATTCAATCAGCCCCAGCATTTT. The V call is TRBV28, the J call TRBJ1-5, with 9 bases identical to TRBD1. The V gene's germline CDR1 is MDHEN and CDR2 SYDVKM. This CDR3 is 16 amino acids long. With V trimmed by 8 bases and J by 3 bases, 11 bases remained unmatched.

This clone has just one count. V gene TRBV25-1 combines with J gene TRBJ1-1, with no clear D. V was pared by 5 bases and J by 9 bases, with 10 bases between. The V gene's germline CDR1 is MGHDK and CDR2 SYGVNS. The CDR3 is made up of 11 amino acids. The CDR3 sequence is CASSWRRKAFF. DNA of the CDR3: TGTGCCAGCAGTTGGCGGAGGAAAGCTTTCTTT.

The V call is TRBV4-3, the J call TRBJ2-5, with TRBD1 matching over 9 bases. CDR3 length equals 19 residues. The germline gives CDR1 LGHNA, CDR2 YSLEER. The J segment lost 4 bases and the V segment lost 0 bases, leaving 15 bases of the junction unmatched. DNA of the CDR3: TGCGCCAGCAGCCAAGAACGAGTCGTGGCGGGACAGGGAATAGAGACCCAGTACTTC. Amino acid sequence: CASSQERVVAGQGIETQYF.

The V gene is TRBV5-8, the J gene TRBJ2-7, with D possibly matching TRBD2 (8 bases). Trimming pared 4 bases from V and 1 base from J, leaving 24 bases between. Per the germline V gene, CDR1 is SGHTS and CDR2 is YDEGEE. The CDR3 has 18 residues. The CDR3: CASSPGGTESYKSYEQYF. The CDR3, as DNA: TGTGCCAGCAGCCCGGGGGGGACAGAAAGCTACAAGTCCTACGAGCAGTACTTC.

The V call is TRBV29-1, the J call TRBJ2-5; perhaps TRBD1 as D (6 bases). The V gene lost 6 bases and the J gene lost 6 bases, with 11 bases spanning the gap. The CDR3 runs 11 residues. Germline V gene sequence: CDR1 SQVTM, CDR2 ANQGSEA. The CDR3 protein is CSVGDIKTQYF. The CDR3, as DNA: TGCAGCGTGGGGGACATAAAGACCCAGTACTTC.

This chain connects TRBV5-6 to TRBJ1-3; D not resolved. The CDR3 contains 16 residues. With 4 bases removed from V and 0 bases from J, the gap between germline ends came to 14 bases. Germline V CDR1 and CDR2: SGHDT, YYEEEE. CDR3 nucleotides: TGTGCCAGCAGCGTTACTAGGGCCCCCTCTGGAAACACCATATATTTT. This encodes CASSVTRAPSGNTIYF.

This clone was found a few times. This chain's CDR3 is CASSSRVSNQPQHF. For the CDR3, the DNA is TGTGCCAGCAGTTCCAGGGTTAGCAATCAGCCCCAGCATTTT. The chain joins TRBV28 to TRBJ1-5, with a tentative D call TRBD1 (5 bases). CDR1 and CDR2 from the germline V gene are MDHEN and SYDVKM. Trimming shortened V by 4 bases and J by 0 bases, and 7 bases separated the two germline ends. The length of the CDR3 is 14 residues. Full variable domain (rest looked up from reference TRBV28 and TRBJ1-5): DVKVTQSSRYLVKRTGEKVFLECVQDMDHENMFWYRQDPGLGLRLIYFSYDVKMKEKGDIPEGYSVSREKKERFSLILESASTNQTSMYLCASSSRVSNQPQHFGDGTRLSIL.

The chain combines TRBV6-6 with TRBJ2-7; 7 bases line up with TRBD1. CDR1 is MNHNY and CDR2 is SVGAGI in the germline V gene (reference sequence). The CDR3 is 16 amino acids. Losses at the gene ends were 0 bases for V and 0 bases for J; bases not matched to a gene: 5. The CDR3 loop reads CASSYSSRGPSYEQYF. CDR3 nucleotide sequence: TGTGCCAGCAGTTACTCGAGTAGGGGGCCCTCCTACGAGCAGTACTTC.

V gene TRBV14 combines with J gene TRBJ1-5; 8 bases map to TRBD1. The V and J ends lost 3 bases and 0 bases, in that order; junction bases with no gene match: 4. Germline lookup yields CDR1 SGHDN and CDR2 FVKESK. The CDR3 length is 16 residues. This chain's CDR3 is CASSHDRGYSNQPQHF. For the CDR3, the DNA is TGTGCCAGCAGCCACGACAGGGGCTATAGCAATCAGCCCCAGCATTTT.